A single sample gave rise to the 21 T cell receptor beta chains below, sequenced in a study of regulatory T cells in long-lasting Graves disease. HTBI primers from iRepertoire and Arm-PCR of CDR3 regions yielded the TCR beta libraries. TCRdb processed the multiplex PCR reads anew with MiXCR; each CDR3 protein has one entry. There are a few hundred thousand distinct CDR3 sequences in the sample; around 15% occur only once, and 20% lies in the top ten. Time point reported: newly diagnosed GD, antithyroid drugs for less than 3 months. The TCR library used RNA extracted from PBMCs. The same data also contributed to another study, on T cells in Graves' hyperthyroidism and ophthalmopathy.

Here the sequenced sample was peripheral blood mononuclear cells (PBMCs), taken at new diagnosis, from a patient treated with antithyroid drugs. The receptors shown here come from a woman aged 18-35 years with Graves disease.

This clonotype has at least ten counts. CDR3 residues: CASSPRGGGNEQFF. The CDR3 bases are TGTGCCAGCAGCCCGCGGGGGGGCGGAAATGAGCAGTTCTTC. J is TRBJ2-1 and V is TRBV11-3, with 9 nucleotides matching TRBD2. J was trimmed by 7 bases and V by 5 bases; bases with no gene match: 6. The CDR3 is made up of 14 amino acids. The germline V gene has CDR1 SGHNT and CDR2 YENEEA.

The sample holds a few counts of this clonotype. This chain links TRBV7-9 with TRBJ2-2; TRBD1 might be the D (5 bases). Trimming removed 4 bases at V and 6 bases at J, with 15 bases between. Germline lookup yields CDR1 SEHNR and CDR2 FQNEAQ (reference sequence). CDR3 length: 15 amino acids. The chain's CDR3 is CASSSPRVGPGELFF. CDR3 sequence (DNA): TGTGCCAGCAGCTCACCTCGGGTGGGGCCCGGGGAGCTGTTTTTT.

This clonotype was counted at least ten times. This sequence joins TRBV28 and TRBJ2-3, with 8 positions matching TRBD2. The CDR3 spans 17 residues. V shed 7 bases, J shed 1 base, and the junction held 13 bases outside the gene matches. CDR1 MDHEN and CDR2 SYDVKM come from the germline V gene. The CDR3 DNA reads TGTGCCAGCACCCCTCTAACGGGGGGGCATGGCACAGATACGCAGTATTTT. As protein: CASTPLTGGHGTDTQYF.

In its sample, this clonotype was seen many times. Compared with germline, one end of the junction differs, possibly owing to a read error. V gene TRBV5-1 combines with J gene TRBJ2-2; D is ambiguous. This CDR3 has 11 amino acids. Germline V gene lookup returns CDR1 SGHRS and CDR2 YFSETQ. The CDR3, as DNA: TGTGCCAGCAGCCTATCCGGGGAGCTGTTTTTT. This gives the protein CASSLSGELFF.

The CDR3 region is CASSLVAGGGTDTQYF. Written as DNA, the CDR3 is TGTGCCAGCAGCCTTGTAGCGGGAGGGGGGACAGATACGCAGTATTTT. This chain connects TRBV7-3 to TRBJ2-3; TRBD2 matches at 11 bases. CDR3 size: 16 residues. Germline V lookup: CDR1 SGHTA, CDR2 FQGTGA. V shed 5 bases, J shed 3 bases, and the junction held 7 bases outside the gene matches.

This clonotype has more than one count but fewer than ten. The chain has TRBV27 and TRBJ1-2; D perhaps matches TRBD1 (5 bases). Germline V gene lookup returns CDR1 MNHEY and CDR2 SMNVEV (reference sequence). Trimming cost V 5 bases and J 4 bases, with 17 bases left between them. There are 15 residues in the CDR3. The CDR3 DNA follows: TGTGCCAGCAGTCCCCAGAAGGGGACCCTCTATGGCTACACCTTC. This gives the protein CASSPQKGTLYGYTF.

The table lists this clonotype with many counts. This rearrangement joins TRBV30 to TRBJ2-1; D is tentatively TRBD1 or TRBD2 (5 bases each). The CDR3 contains 14 residues. Between the trimmed V and J ends, which lost 8 bases and 3 bases, there was a span of 17 bases. Per germline, CDR1 GTSNPN and CDR2 SVGIG (reference sequence). This CDR3 reads CAGTDQVLYNEQFF. DNA of the CDR3: TGTGCCGGGACGGATCAGGTACTCTACAATGAGCAGTTCTTC.

This clonotype occurred many times. This rearrangement joins TRBV5-1 to TRBJ2-1; 8 positions agree with TRBD2. Trimming took 0 bases from V and 9 from J; bases not matched to a gene: 11. CDR3 length equals 16 residues. Germline values: CDR1 SGHRS, CDR2 YFSETQ. This CDR3 reads CASSLAQGLGGVEQFF. Here the CDR3 DNA reads TGCGCCAGCAGCTTGGCCCAGGGACTAGGGGGAGTTGAGCAGTTCTTC.

This clonotype was detected only a few times. The chain recombines TRBV9 with TRBJ2-1, with D maybe TRBD1 (7 bases). CDR3 length equals 17 residues. Deletions cut 5 bases from V and 8 bases from J, with 26 bases between. CDR1 is SGDLS, CDR2 YYNGEE, per germline. Here the CDR3 DNA reads TGTGCCAGCAGTGAGAGAGGGGGGACAGCCCTTTTGGATGAGCAGTTCTTC. This translates into CASSERGGTALLDEQFF.

Ten or more counts support this clonotype. The rearrangement joins TRBV7-9 to TRBJ1-2; 9 bases line up with TRBD1. Germline V lookup: CDR1 SEHNR, CDR2 FQNEAQ (reference sequence). CDR3 length equals 17 residues. J was trimmed by 4 bases and V by 0 bases; bases with no gene match: 9. The CDR3 bases are TGTGCCAGCAGCTTAGCCCCCGGACAGGGGACGACCTATGGCTACACCTTC. This gives the protein CASSLAPGQGTTYGYTF.

The V gene is TRBV7-8, the J gene TRBJ1-5, with D tentatively TRBD1 (6 bases). CDR3 length: 13 residues. Germline loops: CDR1 SGHVS, CDR2 FQNEAQ. V dropped 3 bases and J dropped 5 bases, with 8 bases sitting between them. CDR3 in amino acids: CASSFPGDQPQHF. CDR3 sequence (DNA): TGTGCCAGCAGCTTTCCAGGGGATCAGCCCCAGCATTTT.

This clonotype was observed many times. The chain has TRBV5-1 and TRBJ2-3; the D is unclear. Looked up from germline, CDR1 is SGHRS and CDR2 is YFSETQ. CDR3 length: 14 residues. Deletions cut 0 bases from V and 3 bases from J, with 8 bases between. Here the CDR3 DNA reads TGCGCCAGCAGCTTGGATGATCTAACAGATACGCAGTATTTT. Protein product: CASSLDDLTDTQYF.

A few counts support this clonotype. The rearrangement joins TRBV7-9 to TRBJ1-1; 8 positions match TRBD1. Germline assignment: CDR1 SEHNR and CDR2 FQNEAQ (reference sequence). J was trimmed by 7 bases and V by 4 bases; bases with no gene match: 8. CDR3 length: 14 amino acids. This CDR3 reads CASSSEDRALEAFF. The CDR3 nucleotides are TGTGCCAGCAGCTCAGAGGACAGGGCGCTTGAAGCTTTCTTT.

This clonotype was seen ten or more times. The rearrangement joins TRBV7-2 to TRBJ2-5; 9 nucleotides match TRBD2. CDR3 length: 15 residues. CDR1 is SGHTA and CDR2 is FQGNSA in the germline V gene. V was clipped by 1 base and J by 3 bases; unmatched bases: 3. In DNA form, the CDR3 reads TGTGCCAGCAGCTTAGTGGCTAGCGGGAAAGAGACCCAGTACTTC. It translates to CASSLVASGKETQYF.

This clonotype was counted only a few times. CDR3: CASLAGRRAGPSNQPQHF. The CDR3 region has the DNA TGTGCCAGCCTCGCCGGGAGGAGGGCCGGGCCGAGCAATCAGCCCCAGCATTTT. This rearrangement joins TRBV28 to TRBJ1-5; D call uncertain. Germline V gives CDR1 MDHEN, CDR2 SYDVKM. The CDR3 length is 18 residues. The V end lost 8 bases, the J end lost 1 base, and 24 bases lay between the germline ends.

Only a few counts were recorded for this clonotype. The rearrangement joins TRBV20-1 to TRBJ1-6; 7 nucleotides match TRBD1. The CDR3 loop spans 16 amino acids. J was trimmed by 0 bases and V by 5 bases; bases with no gene match: 7. CDR1 and CDR2 from the germline V gene are DFQATT and SNEGSKA (reference sequence). The CDR3 sequence: CSAVGQISSYNSPLHF. In DNA form, the CDR3 reads TGCAGTGCTGTGGGACAGATTAGCTCCTATAATTCACCCCTCCACTTT.

This clonotype was seen repeatedly, ten times or more. The V and J genes are TRBV28 and TRBJ1-2, with no clear D. Trimming cost V 2 bases and J 0 bases, with 4 bases left between them. The CDR3 consists of 13 residues. From germline, CDR1 is MDHEN and CDR2 SYDVKM. CDR3: CASSLNPNYGYTF. In nucleotides, the CDR3 is TGTGCCAGCAGTTTAAATCCTAACTATGGCTACACCTTC.

This chain links TRBV20-1 with TRBJ1-5; TRBD1 is a possible D gene (6 bases). The germline V gene has CDR1 DFQATT and CDR2 SNEGSKA (reference sequence). The CDR3 has 13 amino acids. Trimming shortened V by 6 bases and J by 3 bases, and 12 bases separated the two germline ends. CDR3: CSAPGQSNQPQHF. CDR3 sequence (DNA): TGCAGTGCGCCCGGACAGTCCAATCAGCCCCAGCATTTT.

This clonotype was seen at least ten times. This rearrangement joins TRBV7-2 to TRBJ2-1; no firm D call. V was pared by 5 bases and J by 8 bases, with 16 bases between. The CDR3 is 14 amino acids. Germline CDR1 SGHTA, CDR2 FQGNSA. The CDR3 DNA reads TGTGCCAGCAGCCCCAGGCGCGATACAGATGAGCAGTTCTTC. Translated: CASSPRRDTDEQFF.

This clonotype was recorded only once. It may be a read error: a sequence one base away is much more abundant. This chain joins TRBV18 and TRBJ2-7; D possibly uses TRBD1 or TRBD2 (6 bases each). Germline V gene lookup returns CDR1 KGHSH and CDR2 LQKENI. V was clipped by 1 base and J by 10 bases, with 11 bases between them. This CDR3 is built from 12 residues. The CDR3 bases are TGTGCCAGCTCACCACGGGGGGCGTATCAGTACTTC. It encodes CASSPRGAYQYF.

This clonotype occurred many times. The CDR3 protein is CATSSRAEQETQYF. The CDR3 nucleotides read TGTGCCACCAGCAGTAGGGCCGAACAAGAGACCCAGTACTTC. The chain combines TRBV15 with TRBJ2-5, with D unresolved. The ends were cut back, 3 bases at V and 2 bases at J, with 10 bases in the middle. Germline V lookup: CDR1 LNHNV, CDR2 YYDKDF (reference sequence). The CDR3 extends over 14 amino acids.